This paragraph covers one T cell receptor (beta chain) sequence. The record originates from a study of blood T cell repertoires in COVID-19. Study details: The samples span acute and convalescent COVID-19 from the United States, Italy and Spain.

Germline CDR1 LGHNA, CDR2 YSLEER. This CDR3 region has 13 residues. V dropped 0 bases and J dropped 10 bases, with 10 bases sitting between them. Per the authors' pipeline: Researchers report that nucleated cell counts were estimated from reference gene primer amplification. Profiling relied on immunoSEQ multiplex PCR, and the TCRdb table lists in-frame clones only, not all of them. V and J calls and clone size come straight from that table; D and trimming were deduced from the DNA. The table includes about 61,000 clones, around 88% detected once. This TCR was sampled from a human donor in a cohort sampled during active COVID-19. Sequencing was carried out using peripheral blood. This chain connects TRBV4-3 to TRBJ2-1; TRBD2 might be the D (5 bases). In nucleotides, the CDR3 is TGCGCCAGCAGCCAAGATCGGGGAGTGGAGCAGTTCTTC. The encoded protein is CASSQDRGVEQFF.